These 27 T cell receptor beta chains originate from one sample sequenced in a study of pediatric ulcerative colitis. The rectum was sampled with one to two pinch biopsies at colonoscopy. Some clones are missing from TCRdb's copy, which holds only in-frame ones; the method was immunoSEQ multiplex PCR. The table includes some 10,000 clones, roughly four fifths detected once. The source material was gut tissue. The receptors come from a girl between 10 and 17 years old who was a control in a study of pediatric ulcerative colitis.

CDR3: CASSYRPGTGSNYGYTF. The CDR3 DNA reads TGTGCCAGCAGCTATCGTCCCGGGACAGGTTCTAACTATGGCTACACCTTC. The chain couples TRBV5-6 to TRBJ1-2; 8 nucleotides match TRBD1. With 3 bases clipped from V and 0 bases from J, the junction kept 10 bases outside the gene matches. Germline assignment: CDR1 SGHDT and CDR2 YYEEEE. This CDR3 contains 17 residues. Based on the CDR3 plus reference TRBV5-6 and TRBJ1-2, the full variable domain is DAGVTQSPTHLIKTRGQQVTLRCSPKSGHDTVSWYQQALGQGPQFIFQYYEEEERQRGNFPDRFSGHQFPNYSSELNVNALLLGDSALYLCASSYRPGTGSNYGYTFGSGTRLTVV.

This chain links TRBV5-1 with TRBJ2-3; D perhaps matches TRBD1 (6 bases). The CDR3 consists of 17 residues. V dropped 1 base and J dropped 2 bases, with 17 bases sitting between them. Germline assignment: CDR1 SGHRS and CDR2 YFSETQ. The CDR3 is CASSLFSSAGATDTQYF. In DNA, the CDR3 is TGCGCCAGCAGCTTGTTTTCCTCCGCAGGGGCCACAGATACGCAGTATTTT.

The rearrangement uses TRBV29-1 and TRBJ2-7; D unresolved. The germline V gene encodes CDR1 SQVTM and CDR2 ANQGSEA. The V gene lost 2 bases and the J gene lost 3 bases, with 20 bases spanning the gap. This CDR3 has 16 amino acids. The CDR3 nucleotides read TGCAGCGTTGAATTTCGAGGACCTTCCTCGGGCTACGAGCAGTACTTC. Its translation is CSVEFRGPSSGYEQYF.

CDR3 DNA: TGTGCCAGCAGCTTGGTTAGCGGAACCTTTCAAGTCAATGAGCAGTTCTTC. This gives the protein CASSLVSGTFQVNEQFF. J is TRBJ2-1 and V is TRBV5-4; a weak D match, TRBD2 (6 bases). Germline-derived CDR1 and CDR2 are SGHNT and YYREEE (reference sequence). The CDR3 runs to 17 residues. V was shortened by 0 bases and J by 6 bases, with 19 bases between the two germline ends.

This sequence joins TRBV6-5 and TRBJ2-5, with 7 bases aligning to TRBD1. Germline V CDR1 and CDR2: MNHEY, SVGAGI. The CDR3 has 14 amino acids. V gave up 5 bases and J gave up 4 bases; unmatched junction bases: 7. The CDR3: CASSKGTEVETQYF. As DNA, the CDR3 is TGTGCCAGCAGTAAAGGGACAGAAGTAGAGACCCAGTACTTC.

The chain links TRBV28 to TRBJ1-4; no clear D gene. Germline CDR1 reads MDHEN; CDR2 reads SYDVKM. V dropped 8 bases and J dropped 6 bases, with 13 bases sitting between them. The CDR3 spans 13 residues. In DNA, the CDR3 is TGTGCCAGCTGGATACCCGGCGATGAAAAACTGTTTTTT. Amino acid sequence: CASWIPGDEKLFF.

The chain joins TRBV28 to TRBJ2-1; D remains ambiguous. Per germline, CDR1 MDHEN and CDR2 SYDVKM. V lost 6 bases to trimming and J lost 7 bases, with 7 bases between them. This CDR3 region has 11 residues. In DNA, the CDR3 is TGTGCCAGCAGCCGGAGAAATGAGCAGTTCTTC. It codes for CASSRRNEQFF.

The table lists this clone with a few counts. The CDR3 region is CASSGGSSRIGPQHF. The CDR3 nucleotides are TGTGCCAGCAGCGGAGGTTCTTCCCGGATAGGGCCCCAGCATTTT. The chain uses TRBV5-5 and TRBJ1-5; D gene ambiguous. Germline lookup yields CDR1 SGHKS and CDR2 YYEKEE (reference sequence). Trimming cost V 4 bases and J 9 bases, with 20 bases left between them. CDR3 length: 15 residues.

V and J are TRBV10-3 and TRBJ2-7; 8 bases map to TRBD2. Unmatched junction bases numbered 5, after V lost 3 bases and J lost 7 bases. The CDR3 has 13 residues. Germline CDR1 reads ENHRY; CDR2 reads SYGVKD. CDR3 in amino acids: CAISDGLAGEQYF. The CDR3 DNA follows: TGTGCCATCAGTGATGGGCTAGCGGGTGAGCAGTACTTC.

J is TRBJ2-5 and V is TRBV6-5; D is undetermined. Germline CDR1 MNHEY, CDR2 SVGAGI. Trimming left V 2 bases short and J 2 bases short, with 9 bases between. The CDR3 extends over 14 amino acids. Written as DNA, the CDR3 is TGTGCCAGCAGTTACATCGGAGATCAAGAGACCCAGTACTTC. This sequence encodes CASSYIGDQETQYF.

The chain employs TRBV6-6 and TRBJ1-1; D remains ambiguous. Trimming took 5 bases from V and 3 from J, leaving 10 bases between them. The V gene's germline CDR1 is MNHNY and CDR2 SVGAGI (reference sequence). The CDR3 is 13 residues long. The CDR3 spells CASSRGWDTEAFF. DNA of the CDR3: TGTGCCAGCAGTCGTGGTTGGGACACTGAAGCTTTCTTT.

The rearrangement uses TRBV5-6 and TRBJ1-4, with D hard to call. The CDR3 extends over 13 amino acids. Germline V gives CDR1 SGHDT, CDR2 YYEEEE. The V gene lost 0 bases and the J gene lost 5 bases, with 5 bases spanning the gap. CDR3: CASSLDRNEKLFF. The CDR3 DNA reads TGTGCCAGCAGCTTGGACAGAAATGAAAAACTGTTTTTT.

This chain connects TRBV6-1 to TRBJ2-7; D not resolved. The CDR3 has 12 residues. Germline V gene sequence: CDR1 MNHNS, CDR2 SASEGT. Trimming removed 7 bases at V and 4 bases at J, with 11 bases between. The CDR3 spells CASKATTYEQYF. The CDR3 DNA sequence: TGTGCCAGCAAAGCCACTACATACGAGCAGTACTTC.

This sequence joins TRBV5-4 and TRBJ2-7, with D possibly being TRBD1 (6 bases). CDR3 size: 17 residues. Deletions cut 0 bases from V and 0 bases from J, with 16 bases between. CDR1 and CDR2 from the germline V gene are SGHNT and YYREEE (reference sequence). The CDR3 DNA follows: TGTGCCAGCAGCTTGGATCGGACAGTTCAGAGCTCCTACGAGCAGTACTTC. Translated, it gives CASSLDRTVQSSYEQYF. The full variable domain, its missing parts supplied by reference TRBV5-4 and TRBJ2-7, is ETGVTQSPTHLIKTRGQQVTLRCSSQSGHNTVSWYQQALGQGPQFIFQYYREEENGRGNFPPRFSGLQFPNYSSELNVNALELDDSALYLCASSLDRTVQSSYEQYFGPGTRLTVT.

This chain joins TRBV29-1 and TRBJ2-7; D gene ambiguous. This CDR3 has 11 amino acids. V lost 4 bases and J 5 bases, leaving 9 bases between the germline ends. Germline V gene lookup returns CDR1 SQVTM and CDR2 ANQGSEA. DNA of the CDR3: TGCAGCGTTGGACAACGAAACGAGCAGTACTTC. It specifies CSVGQRNEQYF.

Only one count was recorded for this clone. The chain joins TRBV6-5 to TRBJ2-7, with D perhaps being TRBD1 or TRBD2 (5 bases each). The CDR3 length is 12 residues. Germline V lookup: CDR1 MNHEY, CDR2 SVGAGI. Trimming removed 4 bases at V and 6 bases at J, with 10 bases between. CDR3 coding DNA: TGTGCCAGCAGTTGGGACGGAGGCGAGCAGTACTTC. This translates into CASSWDGGEQYF.

This clone was seen only a few times. This chain joins TRBV6-5 and TRBJ2-2; no firm D call. The V end was cut by 0 bases, the J end by 1 base, with 0 bases between. Germline V gene lookup returns CDR1 MNHEY and CDR2 SVGAGI. This CDR3 is 13 amino acids long. The CDR3 bases are TGTGCCAGCAGTTACTCGAACACCGGGGAGCTGTTTTTT. Protein sequence: CASSYSNTGELFF.

The chain couples TRBV2 to TRBJ2-7; D is ambiguous. V was shortened by 3 bases and J by 3 bases, with 15 bases between the two germline ends. The CDR3 spans 15 residues. Germline loops: CDR1 SNHLY, CDR2 FYNNEI. CDR3 sequence reads: CASSDSGRGNYEQYF. CDR3 bases: TGTGCCAGCAGTGATTCTGGGCGAGGTAACTACGAGCAGTACTTC.

The J gene is TRBJ1-5, the V gene TRBV6-1, with 8 bases that match TRBD1. V lost 8 bases to trimming and J lost 2 bases; unmatched junction nucleotides: 5. The CDR3 is 14 amino acids. Germline V lookup: CDR1 MNHNS, CDR2 SASEGT. The CDR3 coding sequence is TGTGCCAGCGCAGGGGGCGCGGGCAATCAGCCCCAGCATTTT. This gives the protein CASAGGAGNQPQHF.

The V gene is TRBV7-8, the J gene TRBJ1-1; 9 bases align to TRBD1. CDR1 and CDR2 (germline): SGHVS, FQNEAQ. The CDR3 has 14 amino acids. Trimming took 5 bases from V and 7 from J; bases not matched to a gene: 8. The DNA for the CDR3 is TGTGCCAGCAGCCAACAGGGGGCTCTAGGTGAAGCTTTCTTT. It is translated as CASSQQGALGEAFF.

The V call is TRBV5-4, the J call TRBJ2-7, with 11 bases identical to TRBD1. Per the germline V gene, CDR1 is SGHNT and CDR2 is YYREEE (reference sequence). The CDR3 is made up of 15 amino acids. V shed 3 bases, J shed 2 bases, and the junction held 4 bases outside the gene matches. The CDR3 DNA is TGTGCCAGCAGCTATCCGGGACAGGGGGCCTACGAGCAGTACTTC. Translation gives CASSYPGQGAYEQYF.

The CDR3 spells CASSLMAAPYEQYF. Here the CDR3 DNA reads TGTGCCAGCAGCTTAATGGCGGCTCCCTACGAGCAGTACTTC. This chain joins TRBV7-2 and TRBJ2-7, with D uncertain. This CDR3 is built from 14 residues. V was trimmed by 2 bases and J by 2 bases, leaving 10 bases between them. Germline CDR1 reads SGHTA; CDR2 reads FQGNSA.

The chain is built from TRBV20-1 and TRBJ2-1; 8 bases map to TRBD2. The CDR3 covers 11 residues. CDR1 and CDR2 (germline): DFQATT, SNEGSKA (reference sequence). V lost 3 bases and J lost 9; bases outside the gene matches: 1. The CDR3 DNA follows: TGCAGTGCTAGCGGGAGGGCTGAGCAGTTCTTC. This gives the protein CSASGRAEQFF.

The chain links TRBV6-5 to TRBJ2-3; 9 bases map to TRBD2. The germline gives CDR1 MNHEY, CDR2 SVGAGI. V lost 3 bases, J lost 1 base, and 2 bases stayed unmatched. The CDR3 extends over 15 amino acids. The CDR3 spells CASSYRLAGTDTQYF. CDR3 DNA sequence: TGTGCCAGCAGTTATAGACTAGCGGGCACAGATACGCAGTATTTT.

This rearrangement joins TRBV2 to TRBJ1-1; weak D call: TRBD1 (5 bases). The germline V gene has CDR1 SNHLY and CDR2 FYNNEI. The CDR3 loop spans 12 amino acids. V was clipped by 6 bases and J by 10 bases, with 15 bases between them. DNA for the CDR3: TGTGCCAGCAGCACCGTGGCGGGGGGAGCTTTCTTT. It codes for CASSTVAGGAFF.

The gene calls are TRBV28 and TRBJ1-5, with 10 bases matching TRBD1. The CDR3 loop spans 14 amino acids. Unmatched junction bases numbered 6, after V lost 6 bases and J lost 7 bases. Germline lookup yields CDR1 MDHEN and CDR2 SYDVKM. The CDR3 sequence is CASRLPGQGQPQHF. The CDR3 DNA reads as TGTGCCAGCAGGCTCCCGGGACAGGGGCAGCCCCAGCATTTT.

The chain combines TRBV20-1 with TRBJ1-1, with TRBD1 as a possible D gene (5 bases). CDR1 and CDR2 from the germline V gene are DFQATT and SNEGSKA (reference sequence). This CDR3 is 11 amino acids long. V dropped 7 bases and J dropped 10 bases, with 16 bases sitting between them. CDR3 amino acids: CSVLRELSAFF. CDR3 bases: TGCAGTGTTCTCAGGGAGCTCTCAGCTTTCTTT.